These 19 T cell receptor beta chains originate from one sample sequenced in a study of persistence of HIV-infected CD4 T cells. The immunoSEQ assay was version 4, run in survey mode. The table came from immunoSEQ multiplex PCR; TCRdb's copy has only in-frame clones and leaves some out. The sample has 25,000 to 30,000 clones, around 80% seen once. Antigens of these TCRs are unknown. The stimulus was lysate of CMV-infected fibroblasts, 10 ug/mL. CD40L-negative CD69-negative CD45RO-high memory CD4+ T cells were sorted as populations depleted of antigen-responding cells. This material consisted of CD4+ T cells sorted from PBMCs after approximately 20-hour stimulation, taken from a patient who received antiretroviral therapy. These receptors all come from an adult woman with HIV who was CMV-seropositive.

V gene TRBV27 combines with J gene TRBJ1-1, with D possibly TRBD1 on 6 matching bases. The CDR3 consists of 13 residues. Trimming cost V 5 bases and J 9 bases, with 16 bases left between them. CDR1 is MNHEY, CDR2 SMNVEV, per germline (reference sequence). CDR3 sequence (DNA): TGTGCCAGCAGTGGGGGGTACAGGGAAAAAGCTTTCTTT. Protein sequence: CASSGGYREKAFF.

The CDR3 DNA reads as TGCAGTGCCATTAATAATGAAAAACTGTTTTTT. Protein sequence: CSAINNEKLFF. The gene calls are TRBV20-1 and TRBJ1-4; no definite D call. From germline, CDR1 is DFQATT and CDR2 SNEGSKA (reference sequence). Deletions cut 6 bases from V and 4 bases from J, with 6 bases between. The CDR3 sequence is 11 residues long.

The count of this clone is one. The V and J genes are TRBV11-1 and TRBJ1-2; the match to TRBD1 covers 7 bases. The V gene's germline CDR1 is SGHAT and CDR2 FQDESV (reference sequence). J was trimmed by 8 bases and V by 5 bases; bases with no gene match: 14. This CDR3 is built from 15 residues. The CDR3 reads CASSPGQGVVGGYTF. CDR3 DNA sequence: TGTGCCAGCAGCCCCGGCCAGGGGGTGGTAGGCGGCTACACCTTC.

The rearrangement joins TRBV5-1 to TRBJ2-3; D is uncertain. In germline, CDR1 is SGHRS, CDR2 YFSETQ. The CDR3 is 12 amino acids. Trimming pared 3 bases from V and 2 bases from J, leaving 4 bases between. CDR3 DNA: TGCGCCAGCAGCTCCGACACAGATACGCAGTATTTT. Amino acid sequence: CASSSDTDTQYF. Together with reference TRBV5-1 and TRBJ2-3, the CDR3 gives the full variable domain: KAGVTQTPRYLIKTRGQQVTLSCSPISGHRSVSWYQQTPGQGLQFLFEYFSETQRNKGNFPGRFSGRQFSNSRSEMNVSTLELGDSALYLCASSSDTDTQYFGPGTRLTVL.

The J gene is TRBJ2-5, the V gene TRBV2; the match to TRBD1 covers 7 bases. J gave up 2 bases and V 7 bases, and 13 bases lay outside the gene matches. This CDR3 has 16 residues. In germline, CDR1 is SNHLY, CDR2 FYNNEI. The CDR3 loop reads CASIEVPSRGQETQYF. DNA of the CDR3: TGTGCCAGCATAGAAGTCCCGAGCAGGGGGCAAGAGACCCAGTACTTC.

CDR3 DNA: TGTGCCGCCTTAGAGAACAGGGCTCCCTATGGCTACACCTTC. This encodes CAALENRAPYGYTF. The chain has TRBV30 and TRBJ1-2, with D perhaps TRBD1 (6 bases). Trimming removed 8 bases at V and 4 bases at J, with 20 bases between. Germline CDR1 reads GTSNPN; CDR2 reads SVGIG (reference sequence). This CDR3 is 14 amino acids long.

The chain carries TRBV3-1 (or the pseudogene TRBV3-2) and TRBJ2-3, with 7 bases identical to TRBD1. The CDR3 extends over 15 amino acids. V lost 4 bases to trimming and J lost 2 bases; unmatched junction nucleotides: 6. Germline assignment: CDR1 LGHDT and CDR2 YNNKEL (reference sequence). The CDR3 is CASSPWDRPTDTQYF. Here the CDR3 DNA reads TGTGCCAGCAGCCCGTGGGACAGACCCACAGATACGCAGTATTTT.

The V call is TRBV7-8, the J call TRBJ1-5; D unresolved. Trimming took off 1 base at V and 7 bases at J, with 17 bases between the two ends. The germline CDR1 and CDR2 sequences are SGHVS and FQNEAQ. The CDR3 totals 16 residues. The CDR3 nucleotides read TGTGCCAGCAGCTTAGAAAGGTCCGTATCAAGGCAGCCCCAGCATTTT. Translated: CASSLERSVSRQPQHF.

The chain uses TRBV4-1 and TRBJ2-3, with 11 positions matching TRBD2. This CDR3 is 18 amino acids long. Trimming cost V 4 bases and J 0 bases; bases outside gene matches: 9. Germline assignment: CDR1 MGHRA and CDR2 YSYEKL. The CDR3 is CASSRATLAGGSTDTQYF. The CDR3 DNA reads TGCGCCAGCAGCCGCGCTACCTTAGCGGGGGGGAGCACAGATACGCAGTATTTT.

This sequence joins TRBV20-1 and TRBJ1-1, with a weak D call TRBD1 (5 bases). This CDR3 has 17 amino acids. V dropped 3 bases and J dropped 0 bases, with 20 bases sitting between them. The germline V gene encodes CDR1 DFQATT and CDR2 SNEGSKA (reference sequence). The CDR3 loop is CSASRLRAGTLNTEAFF. The CDR3 nucleotides read TGCAGTGCTAGTAGGCTCCGGGCAGGGACCTTGAACACTGAAGCTTTCTTT.

This chain uses TRBV6-5 with TRBJ2-1; D gene ambiguous. The CDR3 is made up of 11 amino acids. Trimming removed 10 bases at V and 1 base at J, with 5 bases between. Germline assignment: CDR1 MNHEY and CDR2 SVGAGI. Written as DNA, the CDR3 is TGTGCCAAGAAATCCTACAATGAGCAGTTCTTC. Residues: CAKKSYNEQFF.

The J gene is TRBJ2-2, the V gene TRBV5-4; 12 positions agree with TRBD2. The CDR3 covers 17 residues. The germline V gene encodes CDR1 SGHNT and CDR2 YYREEE (reference sequence). V trimming: 3 bases; J trimming: 0 bases; junction bases outside the gene matches: 3. The CDR3 region has the DNA TGTGCCAGCAGCTCAGGACTAGCGGGGACGAACACCGGGGAGCTGTTTTTT. Amino acid sequence: CASSSGLAGTNTGELFF. The full variable domain, in which reference TRBV5-4 and TRBJ2-2 provide the parts outside the CDR3, is ETGVTQSPTHLIKTRGQQVTLRCSSQSGHNTVSWYQQALGQGPQFIFQYYREEENGRGNFPPRFSGLQFPNYSSELNVNALELDDSALYLCASSSGLAGTNTGELFFGEGSRLTVL.

V is TRBV13 and J is TRBJ1-1; D is ambiguous. Germline CDR1 and CDR2: PRHDT and FYEKMQ (reference sequence). The CDR3 has 13 residues. With 5 bases removed from V and 3 bases from J, the gap between germline ends came to 10 bases. The CDR3, as DNA: TGTGCCAGCAGCCCGGGGAAGTACACTGAAGCTTTCTTT. Protein sequence: CASSPGKYTEAFF.

This rearrangement joins TRBV15 to TRBJ1-1, with D unresolved. The CDR3 covers 15 residues. Germline-derived CDR1 and CDR2 are LNHNV and YYDKDF (reference sequence). Between the trimmed V and J ends, which lost 0 bases and 5 bases, there was a span of 13 bases. CDR3 sequence (DNA): TGTGCCACCAGCAGAGATCTGACCCAGAGGACTGAAGCTTTCTTT. Translating gives CATSRDLTQRTEAFF.

The chain recombines TRBV24-1 with TRBJ2-3, with 7 bases matching TRBD2. Germline CDR1 KGHDR, CDR2 SFDVKD. V was pared by 5 bases and J by 5 bases, with 9 bases of the junction left unmatched. The CDR3 contains 15 residues. The CDR3 region is CATSAPAGVQDTQYF. Written as DNA, the CDR3 is TGTGCCACCAGTGCCCCCGCGGGGGTTCAAGATACGCAGTATTTT.

The chain couples TRBV21-1 to TRBJ2-3; the listed D gene, TRBD2, was not tested against the DNA. TRBV21-1 is tagged as a pseudogene. The CDR3 consists of 17 residues. CDR3 in DNA: TGTGCCAGCAGCAAAGGGGCCGGGACTAGCGGGAAGGATACGCAGTATTTT. Translation gives CASSKGAGTSGKDTQYF.

The V gene is TRBV3-1 (or the pseudogene TRBV3-2), the J gene TRBJ2-5; tentatively, D is TRBD1 or TRBD2 (6 bases each). The CDR3 spans 14 residues. Looked up from germline, CDR1 is LGHDT and CDR2 is YNNKEL (reference sequence). Trimming shortened V by 4 bases and J by 5 bases, and 14 bases separated the two germline ends. The DNA of the CDR3 is TGTGCCAGCAGCCTCCGGGGGCAGTGGGAGACCCAGTACTTC. Its translation: CASSLRGQWETQYF.

There are a few counts of this clone. V gene TRBV12-5 combines with J gene TRBJ1-1; tentatively, D is TRBD1 (5 bases). This CDR3 has 13 residues. The V gene's germline CDR1 is LGHNT and CDR2 FRNRAP. The V end was cut by 2 bases, the J end by 4 bases, with 8 bases between. Here the CDR3 DNA reads TGTGCTAGTGGTTTGCACCAGGGCACTGAAGCTTTCTTT. This encodes CASGLHQGTEAFF.

The chain links TRBV6-1 to TRBJ1-5; D not resolved. CDR1 and CDR2 from the germline V gene are MNHNS and SASEGT. The CDR3 runs 15 residues. Between the trimmed V and J ends, which lost 1 base and 3 bases, there was a span of 10 bases. CDR3 sequence: CASSEDTAPNQPQHF. Here the CDR3 DNA reads TGTGCCAGCAGTGAAGATACAGCGCCCAATCAGCCCCAGCATTTT.